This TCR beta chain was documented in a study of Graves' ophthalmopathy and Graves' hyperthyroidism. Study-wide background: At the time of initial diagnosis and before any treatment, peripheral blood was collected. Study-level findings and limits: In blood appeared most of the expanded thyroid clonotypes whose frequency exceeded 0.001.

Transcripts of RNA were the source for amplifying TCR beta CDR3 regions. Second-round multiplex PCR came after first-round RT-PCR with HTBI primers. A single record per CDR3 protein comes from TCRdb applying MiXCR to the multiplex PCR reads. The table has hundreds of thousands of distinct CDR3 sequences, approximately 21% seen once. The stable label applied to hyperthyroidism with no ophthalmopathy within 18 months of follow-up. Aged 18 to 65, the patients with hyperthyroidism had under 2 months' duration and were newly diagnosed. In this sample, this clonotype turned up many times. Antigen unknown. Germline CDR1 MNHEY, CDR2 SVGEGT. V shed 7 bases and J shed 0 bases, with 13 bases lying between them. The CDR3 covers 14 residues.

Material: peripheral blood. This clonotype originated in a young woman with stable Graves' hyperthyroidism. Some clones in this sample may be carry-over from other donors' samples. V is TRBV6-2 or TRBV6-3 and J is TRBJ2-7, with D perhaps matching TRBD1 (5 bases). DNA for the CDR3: TGTGCCAGCACAACAGGACGGAGCTCCTACGAGCAGTACTTC. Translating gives CASTTGRSSYEQYF.